These 17 T cell receptor beta chains came from one sample sequenced in a study of blood T cells in healthy people across ages. The second PCR ran 7 to 11 cycles with a sample-barcoded 5' primer and J-beta primers. TCRdb fed the 5' RACE reads into MiXCR, producing one record per CDR3 protein. Counted here are 1.5 million to 2 million distinct CDR3 sequences, about 32% occurring once; the ten biggest clones make up about 11%. Sequencing was carried out using blood. These receptors all stem from a woman in her twenties or thirties in good health.

The V and J genes are TRBV4-2 and TRBJ2-1; D is undetermined. This CDR3 spans 13 amino acids. The V gene's germline CDR1 is LGHNA and CDR2 YNFKEQ. V lost 0 bases and J 5 bases, leaving 5 bases between the germline ends. CDR3 sequence (DNA): TGTGCCAGCAGCCAAGATTGGCACAATGAGCAGTTCTTC. Protein sequence: CASSQDWHNEQFF.

This clonotype was detected only once. An end of the junction differs from the germline gene, which may be a read error. The chain has TRBV5-1 and TRBJ2-5; D might be TRBD1 (6 bases). Germline values: CDR1 SGHRS, CDR2 YFSETQ. This CDR3 is 18 amino acids long. The CDR3 DNA follows: TGCGCCAGCAGTTTGGTTGTCAGGGGCACTAAACCTAAAGAGACCCAGTACTTC. Translating gives CASSLVVRGTKPKETQYF.

This clonotype has a count of ten or more. The rearrangement uses TRBV20-1 and TRBJ2-7; 8 bases line up with TRBD1. The CDR3 runs 14 residues. Per germline, CDR1 DFQATT and CDR2 SNEGSKA (reference sequence). J was trimmed by 2 bases and V by 5 bases; bases with no gene match: 8. In nucleotides, the CDR3 is TGCAGTGCTCGGGACAGGCAACCTCCCTACGAGCAGTACTTC. It encodes CSARDRQPPYEQYF.

There are a few counts of this clonotype. V and J are TRBV7-6 and TRBJ2-7; tentative D call: TRBD2 (6 bases). With 5 bases removed from V and 4 bases from J, the gap between germline ends came to 15 bases. The CDR3 is 14 amino acids. CDR1 and CDR2 from the germline V gene are SGHVS and FNYEAQ. CDR3 nucleotides: TGTGCCAGCAGCCCCCCGGGGGAGGCGTACGAGCAGTACTTC. This translates into CASSPPGEAYEQYF.

A few counts support this clonotype. V usage is TRBV21-1 and J usage is TRBJ2-7; TRBD1 reflects the table's D call only, with no check against the DNA. TRBV21-1 is a recognized pseudogene. This CDR3 is built from 15 residues. This CDR3 reads CASTPSPESSYEQYF. The CDR3 region has the DNA TGTGCCAGCACCCCTTCCCCGGAAAGCTCCTACGAGCAGTACTTC.

For this clonotype: The junction departs from the called germline gene at one end, perhaps through a read error. The CDR3 DNA follows: TGCGCCACCAGTTCTAGCCGGGACACCTACGAGCAGTACTTC. Protein product: CATSSSRDTYEQYF. The chain employs TRBV15 and TRBJ2-7, with TRBD1 as a possible D gene (6 bases). The CDR3 totals 14 residues. Germline CDR1 LNHNV, CDR2 YYDKDF (reference sequence).

This chain uses TRBV7-9 with TRBJ2-5, with TRBD2 matching 8 bases. Trimming at V came to 5 bases and at J to 5 bases, leaving 13 bases not matched to a gene. This CDR3 contains 16 residues. The germline CDR1 and CDR2 sequences are SEHNR and FQNEAQ (reference sequence). The DNA for the CDR3 is TGTGCCAGCAGCACGACGCCGGGACTAGAAGTTGAGACCCAGTACTTC. It is translated as CASSTTPGLEVETQYF.

This clonotype was counted at least ten times. The rearrangement joins TRBV6-6 to TRBJ2-3; 8 bases fit TRBD2. CDR1 is MNHNY and CDR2 is SVGAGI in the germline V gene (reference sequence). The CDR3 length is 14 residues. With V trimmed by 4 bases and J by 1 base, 1 base remained unmatched. The CDR3 is CASSWRGGTDTQYF. Written as DNA, the CDR3 is TGTGCCAGCAGTTGGCGGGGGGGCACAGATACGCAGTATTTT.

This chain uses TRBV7-2 with TRBJ2-3, with 7 bases matching TRBD1. The CDR3 sequence is 15 residues long. Trimming removed 5 bases from V and 1 base from J; junction bases left unmatched: 6. Per the germline V gene, CDR1 is SGHTA and CDR2 is FQGNSA. The CDR3 DNA sequence: TGTGCCAGCAGCGCCCGGGACAGACGCACAGATACGCAGTATTTT. Its translation: CASSARDRRTDTQYF.

This clonotype was recorded a few times. The chain is built from TRBV27 and TRBJ1-2, with 8 bases that match TRBD1. The CDR3 is made up of 15 amino acids. Germline lookup yields CDR1 MNHEY and CDR2 SMNVEV (reference sequence). Trimming took 4 bases from V and 4 from J; bases not matched to a gene: 8. The CDR3 region has the DNA TGTGCCAGCAGTTCCCCTAGACAGGGGATCTATGGCTACACCTTC. This codes for CASSSPRQGIYGYTF.

The sample holds a few counts of this clonotype. The chain has TRBV9 and TRBJ2-5; D not certain. V was trimmed by 0 bases and J by 7 bases, leaving 10 bases between them. There are 13 residues in the CDR3. Germline CDR1 SGDLS, CDR2 YYNGEE. CDR3 coding DNA: TGTGCCAGCAGCGTAGAGGGCGTGGGGACCCAGTACTTC. It codes for CASSVEGVGTQYF. The variable domain in full, completed from reference TRBV9 and TRBJ2-5, reads DSGVTQTPKHLITATGQRVTLRCSPRSGDLSVYWYQQSLDQGLQFLIQYYNGEERAKGNILERFSAQQFPDLHSELNLSSLELGDSALYFCASSVEGVGTQYFGPGTRLLVL.

V gene TRBV9 combines with J gene TRBJ2-3; D may be TRBD2 (6 bases). Trimming removed 3 bases at V and 2 bases at J, with 16 bases between. Per the germline V gene, CDR1 is SGDLS and CDR2 is YYNGEE. The CDR3 extends over 16 amino acids. The CDR3: CASSGLGGSDTDTQYF. CDR3 bases: TGTGCCAGCAGCGGCTTGGGGGGTTCCGACACAGATACGCAGTATTTT.

This clonotype occurred many times. The V call is TRBV3-1, the J call TRBJ2-7, with 10 bases that match TRBD2. Germline CDR1 and CDR2: LGHDT and YNNKEL (reference sequence). The CDR3 totals 18 residues. V shed 1 base, J shed 2 bases, and the junction held 11 bases outside the gene matches. CDR3 amino acids: CASSQGLGSGRLPYEQYF. The CDR3 coding sequence is TGTGCCAGCAGCCAAGGATTAGGTAGCGGGAGGTTGCCCTACGAGCAGTACTTC.

This clonotype was observed a handful of times. The rearrangement uses TRBV6-1 and TRBJ2-7; weak D call: TRBD2 (8 bases). Trimming stripped 11 bases from V and 2 bases from J, with 19 bases between. This CDR3 is built from 14 residues. The V gene's germline CDR1 is MNHNS and CDR2 SASEGT. The DNA for the CDR3 is TGTGCCTCCGGGGGGGGGACAGTCACCTACGAGCAGTACTTC. Its protein product is CASGGGTVTYEQYF.

For this clonotype: A junction end diverges from the germline sequence, so it may reflect a read error. The rearrangement links TRBV27 to TRBJ2-5; 14 bases align to TRBD2. The CDR3 spans 17 residues. Germline assignment: CDR1 MNHEY and CDR2 SMNVEV (reference sequence). CDR3 residues: CACSPPLGLAGGGTQYF. For the CDR3, the DNA is TGTGCCTGCAGTCCCCCCCTCGGACTAGCGGGAGGAGGGACCCAGTACTTC.

The sample holds a few counts of this clonotype. This chain uses TRBV6-6 with TRBJ2-1, with TRBD2 matching 12 bases. Germline trimming cut 4 bases from V and 8 bases from J; bases unmatched to any gene: 9. The CDR3 is 16 amino acids. The germline V gene encodes CDR1 MNHNY and CDR2 SVGAGI (reference sequence). The CDR3 loop reads CASSSPSGRARDEQFF. The CDR3, as DNA: TGTGCCAGCAGTTCCCCTAGCGGGAGGGCCCGGGATGAGCAGTTCTTC.

On this clonotype: This sequence may be a read error, since a much larger clone differs from it by one base. This chain's CDR3 is CASNFAGTSGVNADTQYF. The CDR3 bases are TGTGCCAGCAACTTCGCCGGGACTAGCGGGGTAAACGCAGATACGCAGTATTTT. The chain carries TRBV12-3 or TRBV12-4 and TRBJ2-3; TRBD2 aligns across 13 bases. V dropped 7 bases and J dropped 4; count of bases not matched to a gene: 14. The CDR3 extends over 18 amino acids.